Shown below are 27 T cell receptor beta chains from a single sample sequenced in a study of T cell repertoires in aging, cancer and after chemotherapy. Peripheral blood genomic DNA, not sorted cells or RNA, was the template. A mixed TRB-A/B primer pool amplified rearranged TRB by multiplex touch-down PCR. One entry per CDR3 protein, called by TCRdb with MiXCR from the multiplex PCR reads. The sample holds around 1,500 distinct CDR3 sequences, around a quarter seen once. The material sequenced was blood. The origin of the receptors is a human donor with a solid tumor.

This rearrangement joins TRBV5-5 to TRBJ1-2; 10 bases map to TRBD1. CDR3 length equals 14 residues. CDR1 is SGHKS, CDR2 YYEKEE, per germline (reference sequence). The J segment lost 2 bases and the V segment lost 4 bases, leaving 2 bases of the junction unmatched. The CDR3 DNA sequence: TGTGCCAGCAGCCGACAGGGGGCAAACTATGGCTACACCTTC. This sequence encodes CASSRQGANYGYTF.

By share of the sample, this clonotype is medium-sized. The J gene is TRBJ2-7, the V gene TRBV6-5, with D possibly matching TRBD2 (6 bases). CDR3 length equals 13 residues. V lost 9 bases, J lost 3 bases, and 15 bases lay in between. The germline CDR1 and CDR2 sequences are MNHEY and SVGAGI. The CDR3 region is CASGGGILYEQYF. In DNA form, the CDR3 reads TGTGCCAGTGGAGGAGGGATACTCTACGAGCAGTACTTC.

Remarks on this clonotype: This may arise from a read error, as a much more abundant clone is one base away. The V call is TRBV30, the J call TRBJ1-6; D gene uncertain. The CDR3 is 13 residues long. The V end was cut by 3 bases, the J end by 7 bases, with 10 bases between. Germline CDR1 is GTSNPN and CDR2 is SVGIG (reference sequence). The CDR3 bases are TGTGCCTGGAGGGAAACCCTCAATTCACCCCTCCACTTT. Amino acids: CAWRETLNSPLHF.

J is TRBJ1-1 and V is TRBV19; D might be TRBD1 (5 bases). Trimming took 6 bases from V and 1 from J, leaving 18 bases between them. Germline CDR1 LNHDA, CDR2 SQIVND (reference sequence). CDR3 length: 16 amino acids. The CDR3 DNA sequence: TGTGCCAGTAGACCCTCTTACCGGGGGGGGAACACTGAAGCTTTCTTT. It specifies CASRPSYRGGNTEAFF. The full variable domain, rest sourced from reference TRBV19 and TRBJ1-1, is DGGITQSPKYLFRKEGQNVTLSCEQNLNHDAMYWYRQDPGQGLRLIYYSQIVNDFQKGDIAEGYSVSREKKESFPLTVTSAQKNPTAFYLCASRPSYRGGNTEAFFGQGTRLTVV.

On this clonotype: The junction departs from the called germline gene at one end, perhaps through a read error. V usage is TRBV4-3 and J usage is TRBJ1-5; tentative D call: TRBD1 (5 bases). Looked up from germline, CDR1 is LGHNA and CDR2 is YSLEER. The CDR3 sequence is 13 residues long. CDR3 sequence reads: CASSLRCRTCPDF. CDR3 DNA sequence: TGCGCCAGCAGCCTTCGATGTAGGACATGCCCGGATTTT.

The V gene is TRBV7-9, the J gene TRBJ2-5; D remains unclear. V lost 2 bases to trimming and J lost 4 bases, with 5 bases between them. The CDR3 is 12 amino acids. The V gene's germline CDR1 is SEHNR and CDR2 FQNEAQ (reference sequence). The CDR3 spells CASSLNGETQYF. The CDR3 nucleotides are TGTGCCAGCAGCTTAAACGGAGAGACCCAGTACTTC.

In its sample, this clonotype was seen a few times. This rearrangement joins TRBV5-5 to TRBJ2-5; D may be TRBD2 (5 bases). The CDR3 extends over 14 amino acids. Trimming took 6 bases from V and 5 from J, leaving 17 bases between them. Germline assignment: CDR1 SGHKS and CDR2 YYEKEE (reference sequence). CDR3 region: CASIRRTRGETQYF. Written as DNA, the CDR3 is TGTGCCAGCATCAGACGGACTCGAGGCGAGACCCAGTACTTC.

This clonotype appeared a few times. The genes are TRBV5-1 and TRBJ1-2; D call uncertain. Trimming left V 4 bases short and J 4 bases short, with 11 bases between. Germline V gene data show CDR1 as SGHRS and CDR2 as YFSETQ. The CDR3 spans 13 residues. The chain's CDR3 is CASSPMRFYGYTF. CDR3 nucleotide sequence: TGCGCCAGCAGCCCTATGAGGTTCTATGGCTACACCTTC.

The chain combines TRBV19 with TRBJ1-5; tentatively, D is TRBD1 (6 bases). Trimming removed 1 base from V and 2 bases from J, with 12 bases in between. In germline, CDR1 is LNHDA, CDR2 SQIVND (reference sequence). The CDR3 covers 16 residues. The CDR3: CASSIGVAGGNQPQHF. The DNA of the CDR3 is TGTGCCAGTAGTATAGGAGTCGCAGGGGGCAATCAGCCCCAGCATTTT.

This clonotype counts as medium-sized (0.01 to 0.1%). The chain couples TRBV7-6 to TRBJ2-7; 11 positions agree with TRBD1. Germline V gene sequence: CDR1 SGHVS, CDR2 FNYEAQ. The CDR3 runs 15 residues. J was trimmed by 6 bases and V by 4 bases; bases with no gene match: 8. The CDR3 here is CASSSRTGGYREQYF. The CDR3 coding sequence is TGTGCCAGCAGCTCTCGGACAGGGGGCTATCGCGAGCAGTACTTC. The variable domain in full, with the rest retrieved from reference TRBV7-6 and TRBJ2-7, is GAGVSQSPRYKVTKRGQDVALRCDPISGHVSLYWYRQALGQGPEFLTYFNYEAQQDKSGLPNDRFSAERPEGSISTLTIQRTEQRDSAMYRCASSSRTGGYREQYFGPGTRLTVT.

This clonotype was picked up one time. This sequence joins TRBV5-4 and TRBJ2-1, with D tentatively TRBD1 (5 bases). Trimming took 4 bases from V and 0 from J, leaving 11 bases between them. CDR3 length: 15 residues. Looked up from germline, CDR1 is SGHNT and CDR2 is YYREEE (reference sequence). The CDR3 is CASSRGRVSYNEQFF. CDR3 nucleotide sequence: TGTGCCAGCAGCCGTGGCAGGGTCTCCTACAATGAGCAGTTCTTC.

This clonotype appeared a few times. The chain links TRBV4-1 to TRBJ1-2; D is unresolved. There are 14 residues in the CDR3. CDR1 and CDR2 (germline): MGHRA, YSYEKL. The V and J ends lost 0 bases and 4 bases respectively, with 9 bases between them. The CDR3 protein is CASSQEQAGYGYTF. CDR3 sequence (DNA): TGCGCCAGCAGCCAAGAGCAAGCAGGCTATGGCTACACCTTC.

This clonotype showed up just once. The CDR3 here is CASSLARLAGGTGELFF. The DNA of the CDR3 is TGTGCCAGCAGCTTGGCTCGACTAGCGGGTGGCACCGGGGAGCTGTTTTTT. The rearrangement joins TRBV5-8 to TRBJ2-2; TRBD2 aligns across 10 bases. The CDR3 runs to 17 residues. The V gene's germline CDR1 is SGHTS and CDR2 YDEGEE. V shed 0 bases, J shed 4 bases, and the junction held 6 bases outside the gene matches.

The table lists this clonotype with a few counts. The chain links TRBV28 to TRBJ2-7, with D possibly TRBD1 on 6 matching bases. V was shortened by 6 bases and J by 6 bases, with 24 bases between the two germline ends. Per the germline V gene, CDR1 is MDHEN and CDR2 is SYDVKM. The CDR3 totals 16 residues. CDR3 DNA: TGTGCCAGCAGCCTCTTTCGTGGGGACATAACTTCCGAGCAGTACTTC. It translates to CASSLFRGDITSEQYF.

This clonotype was recorded a few times. The chain links TRBV14 to TRBJ2-5, with D tentatively TRBD1 (5 bases). Germline V lookup: CDR1 SGHDN, CDR2 FVKESK. V was shortened by 2 bases and J by 5 bases, with 12 bases between the two germline ends. The CDR3 covers 14 residues. The CDR3 coding sequence is TGTGCCAGCAGCCAACTTGGGGCCCCGGAGACCCAGTACTTC. This encodes CASSQLGAPETQYF.

This clonotype was detected only a few times. The chain uses TRBV5-4 and TRBJ1-3; the D is unclear. This CDR3 is built from 17 residues. Germline V gene lookup returns CDR1 SGHNT and CDR2 YYREEE (reference sequence). V was clipped by 0 bases and J by 0 bases, with 13 bases between them. CDR3 nucleotides: TGTGCCAGCAGCTTGGGCAGGCCTAGAGACTCTGGAAACACCATATATTTT. Translation: CASSLGRPRDSGNTIYF. The full variable domain, with the rest looked up from reference TRBV5-4 and TRBJ1-3, is ETGVTQSPTHLIKTRGQQVTLRCSSQSGHNTVSWYQQALGQGPQFIFQYYREEENGRGNFPPRFSGLQFPNYSSELNVNALELDDSALYLCASSLGRPRDSGNTIYFGEGSWLTVV.

This clonotype was detected a few times. The V and J genes are TRBV5-4 and TRBJ1-2, with D hard to call. The CDR3 runs to 14 residues. CDR1 and CDR2 (germline): SGHNT, YYREEE (reference sequence). V lost 3 bases, J lost 2 bases, and 11 bases lay in between. The DNA for the CDR3 is TGTGCCAGCAGCTGGAAGGGTGCCAACTATGGCTACACCTTC. Translation: CASSWKGANYGYTF.

By sample fraction, this clonotype is medium-sized. The chain combines TRBV19 with TRBJ1-2; possible D gene TRBD1, 6 bases. V gave up 7 bases and J gave up 8 bases, with 14 bases separating them. Germline-derived CDR1 and CDR2 are LNHDA and SQIVND (reference sequence). The CDR3 runs to 12 residues. CDR3 loop: CASNLQGKGYTF. The CDR3 DNA is TGTGCCAGTAACTTACAGGGAAAAGGCTACACCTTC.

Notes on this clonotype: A much larger clonotype is one base distant, so this may be a read error. The chain uses TRBV19 and TRBJ1-5, with unresolved D. The CDR3 extends over 13 amino acids. CDR1 is LNHDA, CDR2 SQIVND, per germline (reference sequence). CDR3 in amino acids: CVSSQSGEQPQHF. The CDR3 nucleotides are TGTGTCAGTAGTCAATCCGGGGAGCAGCCCCAGCATTTT.

This chain uses TRBV12-3 or TRBV12-4 with TRBJ1-5; D ambiguous. The CDR3 is made up of 12 amino acids. Trimming removed 1 base from V and 4 bases from J, with 2 bases in between. CDR3 DNA: TGTGCCAGCAGTTTAGAGAATCAGCCCCAGCATTTT. Its protein product is CASSLENQPQHF.

This clonotype is medium-sized. The V and J genes are TRBV30 and TRBJ2-7, with D perhaps matching TRBD2 (6 bases). The germline V gene encodes CDR1 GTSNPN and CDR2 SVGIG (reference sequence). This CDR3 is 12 amino acids long. V gave up 3 bases and J gave up 9 bases, with 15 bases separating them. The chain's CDR3 is CAWRSSGERQYF. The DNA for the CDR3 is TGTGCCTGGAGGTCGTCGGGGGAGAGGCAGTACTTC.

In this sample, this clonotype is medium-sized. This chain joins TRBV7-2 and TRBJ2-7, with 7 bases identical to TRBD1. This CDR3 comprises 15 residues. Looked up from germline, CDR1 is SGHTA and CDR2 is FQGNSA. The junction had 7 bases not matched to a gene; V was cut back by 2 bases and J by 3 bases. The CDR3 here is CASSLITGARYEQYF. The CDR3, as DNA: TGTGCCAGCAGCTTAATAACAGGGGCGCGCTACGAGCAGTACTTC.

This clonotype was seen a handful of times. The chain employs TRBV28 and TRBJ2-1, with 7 bases aligning to TRBD2. Germline assignment: CDR1 MDHEN and CDR2 SYDVKM. CDR3 length equals 15 residues. V dropped 3 bases and J dropped 4; count of bases not matched to a gene: 6. The DNA for the CDR3 is TGTGCCAGCAGTTTTCCTAGCGGAAGATACAATGAGCAGTTCTTC. It yields the protein CASSFPSGRYNEQFF.

The chain has TRBV10-1 and TRBJ2-5; TRBD1 matches at 9 bases. V lost 7 bases, J lost 4 bases, and 13 bases stayed unmatched. Germline V gene lookup returns CDR1 WNHNN and CDR2 SYGVQD (reference sequence). This CDR3 comprises 16 residues. CDR3 nucleotide sequence: TGCGCCAGCACCCGAAAAGGACAGGGGATTTTAGAGACCCAGTACTTC. Encoded protein: CASTRKGQGILETQYF.

This clonotype is labeled as large. The chain is built from TRBV29-1 and TRBJ2-7; 13 bases agree with TRBD2. The CDR3 contains 16 residues. With V trimmed by 4 bases and J by 4 bases, 10 bases remained unmatched. Germline CDR1 and CDR2: SQVTM and ANQGSEA. CDR3 region: CSVVGLAGERAYEQYF. The DNA for the CDR3 is TGCAGCGTTGTCGGACTAGCGGGAGAGCGGGCTTACGAGCAGTACTTC.

This clonotype has more than one count but fewer than ten. This chain connects TRBV20-1 to TRBJ2-7; 9 bases are shared with TRBD1. The CDR3 length is 14 residues. The germline gives CDR1 DFQATT, CDR2 SNEGSKA (reference sequence). V shed 3 bases and J 6 bases; nucleotides not matched to a gene: 9. The CDR3 coding sequence is TGCAGTGCTAGCCCCCCGGGACAGGGAGGCGAGCAGTACTTC. Translated, it gives CSASPPGQGGEQYF.

The chain recombines TRBV20-1 with TRBJ1-4, with 10 bases that match TRBD1. The germline gives CDR1 DFQATT, CDR2 SNEGSKA (reference sequence). CDR3 length: 17 residues. J was trimmed by 8 bases and V by 3 bases; bases with no gene match: 15. The CDR3 spells CSASQPGQGLSREKLFF. For the CDR3, the DNA is TGCAGTGCTAGTCAACCGGGACAGGGGTTGTCGAGAGAAAAACTGTTTTTT.